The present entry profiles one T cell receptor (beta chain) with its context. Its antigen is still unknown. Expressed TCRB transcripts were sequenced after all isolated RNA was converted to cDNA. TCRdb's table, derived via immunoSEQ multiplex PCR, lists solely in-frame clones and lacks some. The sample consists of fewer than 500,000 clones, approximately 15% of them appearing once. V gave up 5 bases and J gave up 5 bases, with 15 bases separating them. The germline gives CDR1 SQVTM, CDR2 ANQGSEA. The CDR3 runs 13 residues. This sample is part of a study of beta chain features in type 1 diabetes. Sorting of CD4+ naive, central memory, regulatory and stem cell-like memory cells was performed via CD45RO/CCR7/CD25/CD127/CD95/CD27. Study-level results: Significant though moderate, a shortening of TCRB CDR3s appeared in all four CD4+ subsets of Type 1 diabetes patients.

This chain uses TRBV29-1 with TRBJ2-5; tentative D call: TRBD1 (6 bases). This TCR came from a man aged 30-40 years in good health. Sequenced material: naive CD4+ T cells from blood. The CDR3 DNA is TGCAGCGTTCGGGACACCCGGAGGGAGACCCAGTACTTC. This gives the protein CSVRDTRRETQYF.